These 17 T cell receptor beta chains share one sample of origin, sequenced in a study of cytomegalovirus exposure and HLA in healthy donors. Assay: immunoSEQ multiplex PCR; the TCRdb copy retains only in-frame clones and omits some. The sample includes hundreds of thousands of clones, around 86% of them seen just once. The material sequenced was PBMCs. These receptors were taken from a woman younger than 35 in good health and CMV-seropositive.

V gene TRBV19 combines with J gene TRBJ2-5; TRBD2 matches at 11 bases. The CDR3 is 14 residues long. CDR1 and CDR2 from the germline V gene are LNHDA and SQIVND (reference sequence). The CDR3 DNA sequence: TGTTCGAGTTCCACGACTAGCGGGGAAGAGACCCAGTACTTC. Amino acid sequence: CSSSTTSGEETQYF.

The rearrangement links TRBV4-2 to TRBJ2-7; TRBD2 matches at 10 bases. Trimming at V came to 0 bases and at J to 4 bases, leaving 3 bases not matched to a gene. Looked up from germline, CDR1 is LGHNA and CDR2 is YNFKEQ. The CDR3 runs to 15 residues. The CDR3 DNA follows: TGTGCCAGCAGCCAAGACGGGACTAGCGTTTACGAGCAGTACTTC. Its translation: CASSQDGTSVYEQYF.

V gene TRBV5-6 combines with J gene TRBJ1-1; unclear D gene. This CDR3 region has 15 residues. Trimming removed 4 bases at V and 0 bases at J, with 13 bases between. The germline V gene has CDR1 SGHDT and CDR2 YYEEEE. CDR3 DNA sequence: TGTGCCAGCAGCCCTTTGAGAGGGATGAACACTGAAGCTTTCTTT. Translating it yields CASSPLRGMNTEAFF.

The gene calls are TRBV7-2 and TRBJ1-2; no reliable D call. Germline V gene lookup returns CDR1 SGHTA and CDR2 FQGNSA. The CDR3 contains 13 residues. Trimming removed 1 base at V and 4 bases at J, with 7 bases between. CDR3: CASSLEPGYGYTF. CDR3 coding DNA: TGTGCCAGCAGCTTAGAGCCAGGCTATGGCTACACCTTC. Filled out from reference TRBV7-2 and TRBJ1-2, the complete variable domain reads GAGVSQSPSNKVTEKGKDVELRCDPISGHTALYWYRQSLGQGLEFLIYFQGNSAPDKSGLPSDRFSAERTGGSVSTLTIQRTQQEDSAVYLCASSLEPGYGYTFGSGTRLTVV.

This chain connects TRBV28 to TRBJ2-6; tentative D call: TRBD2 (5 bases). The V gene lost 4 bases and the J gene lost 0 bases, with 13 bases spanning the gap. Germline V gene data show CDR1 as MDHEN and CDR2 as SYDVKM. The CDR3 is 17 amino acids. In DNA form, the CDR3 reads TGTGCCAGCAGTTCCGCCCCGGGGATCTCTGGGGCCAACGTCCTGACTTTC. The encoded protein is CASSSAPGISGANVLTF.

The chain has TRBV30 and TRBJ2-7, with TRBD2 identical over 8 bases. Unmatched junction bases numbered 11, after V lost 6 bases and J lost 1 base. The CDR3 contains 15 residues. Germline CDR1 and CDR2: GTSNPN and SVGIG (reference sequence). This CDR3 is CACSVLAGQSYEQYF. CDR3 DNA: TGTGCCTGCTCGGTGCTAGCGGGCCAATCCTACGAGCAGTACTTC.

This chain links TRBV4-1 with TRBJ1-1; D possibly corresponds to TRBD1 (5 bases). With 0 bases removed from V and 7 bases from J, the gap between germline ends came to 15 bases. From germline, CDR1 is MGHRA and CDR2 YSYEKL. This CDR3 has 15 amino acids. CDR3 in amino acids: CASSQERGRRVEAFF. The CDR3 DNA sequence: TGCGCCAGCAGCCAAGAAAGGGGAAGGAGGGTTGAAGCTTTCTTT.

The chain joins TRBV6-6 to TRBJ2-1, with unresolved D. The CDR3 extends over 16 amino acids. The germline V gene encodes CDR1 MNHNY and CDR2 SVGAGI (reference sequence). The V and J ends lost 0 bases and 7 bases respectively, with 16 bases between them. The CDR3 here is CASSYSPGWAQNEQFF. CDR3 DNA sequence: TGTGCCAGCAGTTACTCCCCTGGATGGGCCCAAAATGAGCAGTTCTTC.

The CDR3, as DNA: TGCAGCGTTGAAGAAGCAGGGGACCTCTACGAGCAGTACTTC. This codes for CSVEEAGDLYEQYF. This chain connects TRBV29-1 to TRBJ2-7; D perhaps matches TRBD1 (6 bases). With 0 bases removed from V and 3 bases from J, the gap between germline ends came to 12 bases. CDR3 length: 14 amino acids. Germline values: CDR1 SQVTM, CDR2 ANQGSEA.

The chain carries TRBV10-2 and TRBJ2-1; 8 bases match TRBD2. This CDR3 has 14 residues. After removal of 6 bases from V and 3 bases from J, the junction contained 4 bases not matched to a gene. Germline V gene sequence: CDR1 WSHSY, CDR2 SAAADI. This CDR3 is CASRGLAGYNEQFF. The CDR3 DNA reads TGCGCCAGCAGGGGGCTAGCGGGCTACAATGAGCAGTTCTTC.

The rearrangement links TRBV27 to TRBJ2-2, with D maybe TRBD1 (6 bases). Trimming shortened V by 3 bases and J by 5 bases, and 13 bases separated the two germline ends. CDR1 is MNHEY, CDR2 SMNVEV, per germline (reference sequence). The CDR3 has 15 amino acids. CDR3 region: CASSFLQGGTGELFF. The CDR3 coding sequence is TGTGCCAGCAGTTTCCTACAGGGCGGAACCGGGGAGCTGTTTTTT.

The chain recombines TRBV6-5 with TRBJ2-3; the match to TRBD2 covers 7 bases. Germline V CDR1 and CDR2: MNHEY, SVGAGI. The V and J ends lost 6 bases and 0 bases, in that order; junction bases with no gene match: 6. The CDR3 length is 15 residues. CDR3 sequence (DNA): TGTGCCAGCAGGATGCGGGAGCGAAGCACAGATACGCAGTATTTT. It yields the protein CASRMRERSTDTQYF.

The rearrangement joins TRBV2 to TRBJ1-4; maybe TRBD1 (6 bases). Trimming removed 5 bases from V and 0 bases from J, with 25 bases in between. CDR3 length equals 20 residues. The germline CDR1 and CDR2 sequences are SNHLY and FYNNEI. In DNA form, the CDR3 reads TGTGCCAGCAGTCCTACCCTTATCACAGGGTTCCCCCCAACTAATGAAAAACTGTTTTTT. The encoded protein is CASSPTLITGFPPTNEKLFF.

V gene TRBV27 combines with J gene TRBJ2-1; D gene unclear. Germline V lookup: CDR1 MNHEY, CDR2 SMNVEV (reference sequence). V was clipped by 5 bases and J by 5 bases, with 10 bases between them. CDR3 length equals 13 residues. The CDR3 sequence is CASSTYRDNEQFF. The CDR3 bases are TGTGCCAGCAGTACCTACCGGGACAATGAGCAGTTCTTC.

The chain uses TRBV7-6 and TRBJ1-1; D is ambiguous. The V end was cut by 1 base, the J end by 9 bases, with 18 bases between. CDR3 length: 15 amino acids. CDR1 and CDR2 (germline): SGHVS, FNYEAQ. The CDR3 DNA is TGTGCCAGCAGCTTAGATCCTCTCCCCCTGGGCCAAGCTTTCTTT. Translating gives CASSLDPLPLGQAFF.

V is TRBV7-2 and J is TRBJ1-3, with D hard to call. Germline assignment: CDR1 SGHTA and CDR2 FQGNSA. Between the trimmed V and J ends, which lost 2 bases and 3 bases, there was a span of 8 bases. There are 14 residues in the CDR3. The chain's CDR3 is CASSLPGVGNTIYF. DNA for the CDR3: TGTGCCAGCAGCTTACCCGGGGTTGGAAACACCATATATTTT.

The genes are TRBV19 and TRBJ1-3; D may be TRBD1 (5 bases). Germline V lookup: CDR1 LNHDA, CDR2 SQIVND (reference sequence). Deletions cut 2 bases from V and 0 bases from J, with 14 bases between. This CDR3 comprises 17 residues. Written as DNA, the CDR3 is TGTGCCAGTAGTATAAAACTCCCAGGACACTCTGGAAACACCATATATTTT. Amino acids: CASSIKLPGHSGNTIYF.